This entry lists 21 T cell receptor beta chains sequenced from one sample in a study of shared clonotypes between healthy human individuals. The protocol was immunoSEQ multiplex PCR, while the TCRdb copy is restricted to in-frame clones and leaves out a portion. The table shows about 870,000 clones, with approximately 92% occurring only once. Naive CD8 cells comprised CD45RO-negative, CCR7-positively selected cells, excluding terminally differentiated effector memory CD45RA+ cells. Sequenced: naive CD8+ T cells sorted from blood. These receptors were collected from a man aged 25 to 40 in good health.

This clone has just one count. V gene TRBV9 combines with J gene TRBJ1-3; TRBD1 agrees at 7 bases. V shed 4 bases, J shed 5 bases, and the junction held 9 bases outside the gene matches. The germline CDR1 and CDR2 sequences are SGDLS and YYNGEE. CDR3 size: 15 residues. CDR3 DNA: TGTGCCAGCAGCAACCGCTACAGGGGTCGAAACACCATATATTTT. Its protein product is CASSNRYRGRNTIYF.

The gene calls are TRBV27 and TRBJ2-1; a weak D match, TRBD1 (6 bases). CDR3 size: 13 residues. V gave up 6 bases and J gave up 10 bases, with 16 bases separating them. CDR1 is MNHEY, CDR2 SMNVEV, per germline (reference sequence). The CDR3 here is CASRQGKVREQFF. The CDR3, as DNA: TGTGCCAGCAGGCAGGGGAAAGTGCGGGAGCAGTTCTTC.

The CDR3 spells CASIDRIYGYTF. CDR3 sequence (DNA): TGTGCCAGCATTGACAGGATCTATGGCTACACCTTC. The V gene is TRBV2, the J gene TRBJ1-2, with D maybe TRBD1 (6 bases). CDR1 SNHLY and CDR2 FYNNEI come from the germline V gene. The CDR3 is made up of 12 amino acids. V lost 7 bases and J lost 4, with 10 bases in between.

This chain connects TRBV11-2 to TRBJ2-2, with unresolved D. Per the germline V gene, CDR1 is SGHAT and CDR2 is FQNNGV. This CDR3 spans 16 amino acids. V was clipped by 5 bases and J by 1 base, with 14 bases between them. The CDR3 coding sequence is TGTGCCAGCAGCCCCCGCCTGGTCAAGAACACCGGGGAGCTGTTTTTT. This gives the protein CASSPRLVKNTGELFF.

The CDR3 is CAIRGTGDGDTEAFF. The CDR3 DNA is TGTGCCATCAGGGGGACAGGAGATGGGGACACTGAAGCTTTCTTT. This chain connects TRBV10-3 to TRBJ1-1; 8 positions match TRBD1. The germline V gene encodes CDR1 ENHRY and CDR2 SYGVKD. J was trimmed by 3 bases and V by 6 bases; bases with no gene match: 9. The CDR3 runs 15 residues.

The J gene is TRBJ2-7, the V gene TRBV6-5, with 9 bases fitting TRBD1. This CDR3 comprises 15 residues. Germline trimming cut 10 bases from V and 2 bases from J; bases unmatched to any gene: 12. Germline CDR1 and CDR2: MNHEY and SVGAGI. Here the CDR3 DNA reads TGTGCCAACACCCAGATGGGACAGGGACCCTACGAGCAGTACTTC. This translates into CANTQMGQGPYEQYF.

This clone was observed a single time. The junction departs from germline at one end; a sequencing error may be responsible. The CDR3 protein is CASSLETSGSYNGQFF. The CDR3 nucleotides read TGTGCCAGCAGCCTCGAGACTAGCGGGTCCTACAATGGGCAGTTCTTC. The chain has TRBV5-6 and TRBJ2-1, with TRBD2 identical over 10 bases. Looked up from germline, CDR1 is SGHDT and CDR2 is YYEEEE. This CDR3 contains 16 residues.

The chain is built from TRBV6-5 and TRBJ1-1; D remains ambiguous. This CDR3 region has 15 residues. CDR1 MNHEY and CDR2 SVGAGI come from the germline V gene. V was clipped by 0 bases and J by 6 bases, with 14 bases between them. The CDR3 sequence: CASSYSSFYGPEAFF. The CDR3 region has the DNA TGTGCCAGCAGTTACTCGAGCTTTTACGGACCTGAAGCTTTCTTT.

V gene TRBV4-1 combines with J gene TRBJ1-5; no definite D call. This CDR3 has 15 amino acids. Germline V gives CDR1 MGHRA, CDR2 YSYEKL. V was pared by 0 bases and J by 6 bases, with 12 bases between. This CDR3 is CASSQDRGGFQPQHF. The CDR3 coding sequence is TGCGCCAGCAGCCAAGATCGAGGAGGTTTTCAGCCCCAGCATTTT.

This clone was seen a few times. The CDR3 loop is CASSYPVYNDGKLFF. Here the CDR3 DNA reads TGTGCCAGCAGTTACCCGGTGTACAACGATGGAAAACTGTTTTTT. V usage is TRBV28 and J usage is TRBJ1-4, with D uncertain. The CDR3 sequence is 15 residues long. The germline CDR1 and CDR2 sequences are MDHEN and SYDVKM. Trimming removed 4 bases at V and 10 bases at J, with 19 bases between.

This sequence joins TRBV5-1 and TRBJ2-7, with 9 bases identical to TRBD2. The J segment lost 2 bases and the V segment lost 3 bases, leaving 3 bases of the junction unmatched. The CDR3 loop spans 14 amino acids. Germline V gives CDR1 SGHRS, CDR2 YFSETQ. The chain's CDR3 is CASSWTSATYEQYF. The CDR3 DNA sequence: TGCGCCAGCAGCTGGACTAGCGCCACCTACGAGCAGTACTTC.

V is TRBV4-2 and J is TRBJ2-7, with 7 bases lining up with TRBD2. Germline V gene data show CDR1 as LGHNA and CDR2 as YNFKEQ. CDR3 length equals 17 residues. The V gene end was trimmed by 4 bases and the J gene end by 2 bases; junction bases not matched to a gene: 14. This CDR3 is CASSPLGRGTKTYEQYF. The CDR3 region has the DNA TGTGCCAGCAGCCCGCTCGGTCGAGGGACTAAAACCTACGAGCAGTACTTC.

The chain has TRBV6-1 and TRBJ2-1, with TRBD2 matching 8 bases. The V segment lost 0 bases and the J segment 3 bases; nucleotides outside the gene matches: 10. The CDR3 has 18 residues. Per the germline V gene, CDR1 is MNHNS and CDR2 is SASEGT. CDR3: CASSEARSGSSIYNEQFF. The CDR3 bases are TGTGCCAGCAGTGAAGCGCGCAGCGGGAGCTCAATCTACAATGAGCAGTTCTTC.

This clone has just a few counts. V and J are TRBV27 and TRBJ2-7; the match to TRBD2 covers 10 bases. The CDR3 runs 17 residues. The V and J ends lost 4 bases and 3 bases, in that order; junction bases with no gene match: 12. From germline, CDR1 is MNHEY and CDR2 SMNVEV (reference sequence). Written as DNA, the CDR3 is TGTGCCAGCAGTTCCGAGGGAGCGGGAGGGTCAAACTACGAGCAGTACTTC. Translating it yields CASSSEGAGGSNYEQYF.

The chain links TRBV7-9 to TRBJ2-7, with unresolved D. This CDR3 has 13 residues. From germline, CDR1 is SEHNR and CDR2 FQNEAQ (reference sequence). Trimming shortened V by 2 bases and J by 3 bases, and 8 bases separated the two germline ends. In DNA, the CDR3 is TGTGCCAGCAGCTTACCGTTAAGCTACGAGCAGTACTTC. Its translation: CASSLPLSYEQYF.

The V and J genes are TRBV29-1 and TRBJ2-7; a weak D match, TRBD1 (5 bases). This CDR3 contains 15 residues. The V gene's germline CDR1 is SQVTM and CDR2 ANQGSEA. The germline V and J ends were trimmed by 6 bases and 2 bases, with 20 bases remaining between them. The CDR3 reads CSVSLPDSLAYEQYF. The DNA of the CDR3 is TGCAGCGTCTCCCTCCCCGACAGCTTGGCCTACGAGCAGTACTTC.

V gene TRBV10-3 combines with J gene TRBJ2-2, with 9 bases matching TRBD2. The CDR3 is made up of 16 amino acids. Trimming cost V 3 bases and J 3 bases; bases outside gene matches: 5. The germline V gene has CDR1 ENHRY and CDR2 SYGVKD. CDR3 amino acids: CAISDLAGEYTGELFF. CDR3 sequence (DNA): TGTGCCATCAGTGACTTAGCGGGAGAGTACACCGGGGAGCTGTTTTTT.

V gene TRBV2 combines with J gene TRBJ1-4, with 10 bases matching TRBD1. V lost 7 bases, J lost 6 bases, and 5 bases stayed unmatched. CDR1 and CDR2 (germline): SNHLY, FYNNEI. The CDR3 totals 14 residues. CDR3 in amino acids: CASTVGTGDEKLFF. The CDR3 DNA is TGTGCCAGCACTGTAGGGACAGGGGATGAAAAACTGTTTTTT.

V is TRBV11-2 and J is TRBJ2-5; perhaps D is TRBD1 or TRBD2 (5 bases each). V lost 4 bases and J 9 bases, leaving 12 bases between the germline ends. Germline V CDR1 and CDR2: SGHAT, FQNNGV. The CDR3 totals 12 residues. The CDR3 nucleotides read TGTGCCAGCAGCTCGGGACGCTTGGCCCAGTACTTC. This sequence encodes CASSSGRLAQYF. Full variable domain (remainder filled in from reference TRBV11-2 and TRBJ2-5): EAGVAQSPRYKIIEKRQSVAFWCNPISGHATLYWYQQILGQGPKLLIQFQNNGVVDDSQLPKDRFSAERLKGVDSTLKIQPAKLEDSAVYLCASSSGRLAQYFGPGTRLLVL.

CDR3 nucleotide sequence: TGTGCCAGCAGCTTAAGTACCGACAGAGACCACAATGAGCAGTTCTTC. This sequence encodes CASSLSTDRDHNEQFF. V and J are TRBV7-6 and TRBJ2-1, with D tentatively TRBD1 (5 bases). The CDR3 runs to 16 residues. V was cut by 2 bases and J by 5 bases, with 16 bases left in between. CDR1 and CDR2 (germline): SGHVS, FNYEAQ.

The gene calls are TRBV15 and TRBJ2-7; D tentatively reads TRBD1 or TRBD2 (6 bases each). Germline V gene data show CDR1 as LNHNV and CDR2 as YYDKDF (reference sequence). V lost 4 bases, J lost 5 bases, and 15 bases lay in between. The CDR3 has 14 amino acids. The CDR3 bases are TGTGCCACCAGCACCCCGGGGGCATTCGACGAGCAGTACTTC. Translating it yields CATSTPGAFDEQYF. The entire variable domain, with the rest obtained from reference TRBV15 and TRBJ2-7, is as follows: DAMVIQNPRYQVTQFGKPVTLSCSQTLNHNVMYWYQQKSSQAPKLLFHYYDKDFNNEADTPDNFQSRRPNTSFCFLDIRSPGLGDTAMYLCATSTPGAFDEQYFGPGTRLTVT.